A selection of T cell receptor beta chains follows, all from one sample in a study of shared clonotypes between healthy human individuals. The data were produced by immunoSEQ multiplex PCR, yet TCRdb's version contains in-frame clones alone and is incomplete. The data hold some 1.1 million clones, with roughly 80% observed a single time. Sample: memory CD4+ T cells from PBMCs. The receptors were sampled from a man aged 18 to 29 in good health. Some clones in this sample may be carry-over from other donors' samples. CDR3s include the opening cysteine and the closing phenylalanine or tryptophan. The D gene is left open where the match is weak. Expanded clones are given a class, and other clones once, few, many or no size at all.

D: TRBD2
size: NA
J: TRBJ2-1
V: TRBV6-1
CDR3: CASSLGTRGDEQFF
DNA: TGTGCCAGCAGCCTGGGGACTAGGGGGGATGAGCAGTTCTTC

D: TRBD2
size: once
J: TRBJ2-7
V: TRBV18
CDR3: CASSPVGGIIFEQYF
DNA: TGTGCCAGCTCACCGGTGGGGGGGATAATCTTTGAGCAGTACTTC

D: NA
size: NA
J: TRBJ1-1
V: TRBV2
CDR3: CASNLQGNTEAFF
DNA: TGTGCCAGCAACCTACAGGGAAACACTGAAGCTTTCTTT

D: NA
size: NA
J: TRBJ2-1
V: TRBV5-1
CDR3: CASSLADTRDEQFF
DNA: TGCGCCAGCAGCTTGGCCGATACTAGAGACGAGCAGTTCTTC

D: TRBD1
size: NA
J: TRBJ2-2
V: TRBV7-3
CDR3: CASSIMTGTGGELFF
DNA: TGTGCCAGCAGCATCATGACAGGGACGGGAGGGGAGCTGTTTTTT

D: NA
size: few
J: TRBJ2-2
V: TRBV18
CDR3: CASSPRGVDTGELFF
DNA: TGTGCCAGCTCACCCAGGGGTGTGGACACCGGGGAGCTGTTTTTT

D: NA
size: NA
J: TRBJ1-1
V: TRBV9
CDR3: CASSDNQGNTEAFF
DNA: TGTGCCAGCAGCGATAATCAGGGGAACACTGAAGCTTTCTTT

D: NA
size: once
J: TRBJ1-2
V: TRBV7-2
CDR3: CASSLEPHGYTF
DNA: TGTGCCAGCAGCTTAGAACCCCACGGCTACACCTTC

D: TRBD1
size: NA
J: TRBJ1-5
V: TRBV5-1
CDR3: CASSLGQGGNQPQHF
DNA: TGCGCCAGCAGCTTGGGACAGGGTGGGAATCAGCCCCAGCATTTT

D: NA
size: few
J: TRBJ1-1
V: TRBV30
CDR3: CAWSVGGEDEAFF
DNA: TGTGCCTGGAGTGTAGGAGGGGAAGATGAAGCTTTCTTT

D: NA
size: NA
J: TRBJ2-1
V: TRBV6-5
CDR3: CASSYWGLRTYNEQFF
DNA: TGTGCCAGCAGTTACTGGGGGCTCAGGACCTACAATGAGCAGTTCTTC

D: TRBD1
size: NA
J: TRBJ1-1
V: TRBV5-1
CDR3: CASSLAAGGEAFF
DNA: TGCGCCAGCAGCTTGGCGGCAGGGGGTGAAGCTTTCTTT

D: TRBD2
size: NA
J: TRBJ2-7
V: TRBV11-3
CDR3: CASSRTSSYEQYF
DNA: TGTGCCAGCAGCAGGACTAGCTCCTACGAGCAGTACTTC

D: TRBD1
size: NA
J: TRBJ2-7
V: TRBV30
CDR3: CAWETGQGYEQYF
DNA: TGTGCCTGGGAAACGGGACAGGGGTACGAGCAGTACTTC

D: NA
size: NA
J: TRBJ1-2
V: TRBV10-3
CDR3: CAINPGTTYGYTF
DNA: TGTGCCATCAACCCCGGGACAACCTATGGCTACACCTTC

D: TRBD1
size: NA
J: TRBJ2-1
V: TRBV6-4
CDR3: CASIETDRGPYNEQFF
DNA: TGTGCCAGCATCGAAACGGACAGGGGGCCTTACAATGAGCAGTTCTTC

D: NA
size: NA
J: TRBJ1-4
V: TRBV12-5
CDR3: CASAKPDTNEKLFF
DNA: TGTGCTAGTGCCAAACCGGACACCAATGAAAAACTGTTTTTT

D: NA
size: NA
J: TRBJ1-2
V: TRBV28
CDR3: CASSPTHGRPHDNYGYTF
DNA: TGTGCCAGCAGCCCTACCCATGGCAGACCCCACGATAACTATGGCTACACCTTC

D: NA
size: NA
J: TRBJ1-2
V: TRBV7-2
CDR3: CASSLGGSSGYTF
DNA: TGTGCCAGCAGCTTAGGCGGCTCCAGTGGCTACACCTTC

D: TRBD1
size: NA
J: TRBJ2-7
V: TRBV18
CDR3: CASSPRTGDHEQYF
DNA: TGTGCCAGCTCACCCCGGACAGGGGACCACGAGCAGTACTTC

D: NA
size: few
J: TRBJ1-5
V: TRBV30
CDR3: CAWSGNRNQPQHF
DNA: TGTGCCTGGAGTGGCAATCGCAATCAGCCCCAGCATTTT

D: TRBD1
size: once
J: TRBJ2-1
V: TRBV7-9
CDR3: CASSQGTVYDNEQFF
DNA: TGTGCCAGCAGTCAGGGGACAGTATACGACAATGAGCAGTTCTTC

D: TRBD2
size: NA
J: TRBJ2-5
V: TRBV11-2
CDR3: CASSLAPSGSREQYF
DNA: TGTGCCAGCAGCTTAGCCCCTAGCGGGAGCCGAGAGCAGTACTTC

D: NA
size: NA
J: TRBJ2-5
V: TRBV7-9
CDR3: CASSGTGETQYF
DNA: TGTGCCAGCAGCGGAACAGGGGAGACCCAGTACTTC

D: NA
size: NA
J: TRBJ1-1
V: TRBV12-5
CDR3: CASGLVLGAQITEAFF
DNA: TGTGCTAGTGGTTTGGTACTGGGGGCGCAGATCACTGAAGCTTTCTTT

D: NA
size: NA
J: TRBJ2-1
V: TRBV28
CDR3: CASSLGGPTYNEQFF
DNA: TGTGCCAGCAGTTTGGGCGGGCCAACCTACAATGAGCAGTTCTTC

D: NA
size: NA
J: TRBJ1-5
V: TRBV28
CDR3: CASSPRQVGRPQHF
DNA: TGTGCCAGCAGTCCGAGACAGGTGGGGCGGCCCCAGCATTTT

D: NA
size: NA
J: TRBJ2-7
V: TRBV28
CDR3: CASSSQGPDYNEQYF
DNA: TGTGCCAGCAGTTCACAAGGTCCGGACTATAACGAGCAGTACTTC

D: TRBD1
size: NA
J: TRBJ1-2
V: TRBV28
CDR3: CASSYPPGQSYGYTF
DNA: TGTGCCAGCAGTTATCCCCCGGGACAGTCCTATGGCTACACCTTC

D: NA
size: few
J: TRBJ1-3
V: TRBV9
CDR3: CASSVETGLTGNTIYF
DNA: TGTGCCAGCAGCGTAGAGACAGGACTGACTGGAAACACCATATATTTT

D: TRBD1
size: once
J: TRBJ2-7
V: TRBV5-1
CDR3: CASSLTGGLSYEQYF
DNA: TGCGCCAGCAGCCTGACAGGGGGCCTATCCTACGAGCAGTACTTC

D: NA
size: NA
J: TRBJ2-3
V: TRBV7-9
CDR3: CASSSDREADTQYF
DNA: TGTGCCAGCAGCTCCGACAGGGAGGCAGATACGCAGTATTTT

D: TRBD1
size: NA
J: TRBJ1-2
V: TRBV18
CDR3: CASSPPGQGIRGYTF
DNA: TGTGCCAGCTCGCCTCCGGGACAGGGGATACGTGGCTACACCTTC

D: TRBD2
size: NA
J: TRBJ2-1
V: TRBV27
CDR3: CASSSGLAGASYNEQFF
DNA: TGTGCCAGCAGTTCGGGACTAGCGGGAGCCTCCTACAATGAGCAGTTCTTC

D: NA
size: NA
J: TRBJ2-1
V: TRBV15
CDR3: CATSRDGLSNFRAGNNEQFF
DNA: TGTGCCACCAGCAGAGATGGGCTTAGCAACTTTAGGGCTGGGAACAATGAGCAGTTCTTC

D: NA
size: NA
J: TRBJ1-6
V: TRBV27
CDR3: CASSLDYGEGALHF
DNA: TGTGCCAGCAGTTTAGATTACGGGGAAGGAGCCCTCCACTTT

D: NA
size: NA
J: TRBJ1-1
V: TRBV5-1
CDR3: CASSFTPGDTEAFF
DNA: TGCGCCAGCAGCTTTACCCCAGGGGACACTGAAGCTTTCTTT

D: TRBD2
size: NA
J: TRBJ2-5
V: TRBV4-3
CDR3: CASSQDFLAGTQETQYF
DNA: TGCGCCAGCAGCCAAGATTTTCTAGCGGGTACCCAAGAGACCCAGTACTTC

D: NA
size: NA
J: TRBJ2-2
V: TRBV11-2
CDR3: CASSPDRGAGELFF
DNA: TGTGCCAGCAGCCCAGATAGGGGAGCCGGGGAGCTGTTTTTT

D: TRBD1
size: few
J: TRBJ1-3
V: TRBV2
CDR3: CASSYRGTGNTIYF
DNA: TGTGCCAGCAGTTACAGGGGGACGGGAAACACCATATATTTT

D: NA
size: NA
J: TRBJ1-1
V: TRBV28
CDR3: CASSSQGRTYTEAFF
DNA: TGTGCCAGCAGTTCACAGGGACGTACGTACACTGAAGCTTTCTTT

D: NA
size: once
J: TRBJ2-7
V: TRBV20-1
CDR3: CSALEPYEQYF
DNA: TGCAGTGCGCTAGAACCCTACGAGCAGTACTTC

D: NA
size: NA
J: TRBJ1-1
V: TRBV4-3
CDR3: CASSQDGRENTEAFF
DNA: TGCGCCAGCAGCCAAGACGGGCGGGAGAACACTGAAGCTTTCTTT

D: NA
size: once
J: TRBJ2-1
V: TRBV7-2
CDR3: CASSETLRVAYNEQFF
DNA: TGTGCCAGCAGCGAAACCCTACGGGTGGCCTACAATGAGCAGTTCTTC

D: TRBD1
size: NA
J: TRBJ2-7
V: TRBV6-1
CDR3: CASRTGQGSSYEQYF
DNA: TGTGCCAGCAGAACCGGACAGGGGAGCTCCTACGAGCAGTACTTC